By sample share, the clone carrying this TCR beta chain is medium-sized (0.01 to 0.1%). Its antigen is not known. The data were taken from a study of T cells after posttransplantation cyclophosphamide. The CDR3 runs 14 residues. V was trimmed by 2 bases and J by 8 bases, leaving 12 bases between them. Germline V gene data show CDR1 as SGHTA and CDR2 as FQGNSA. Findings and limits, study-wide: Recipient CMV seropositivity and CMV reactivation strongly tracked TRB clonality. Skin or GI-infiltrating T cells shared few TRB sequences with blood.

Generated by immunoSEQ multiplex PCR, the TCRdb table keeps only in-frame clones and is missing some. Reported are around 8,000 clones, none seen only once; the ten largest carry about 6%. Busulfan-fludarabine conditioning, marrow transplant, and cyclophosphamide on days +3 and +4 were administered. The source is a male patient in his thirties who received an allogeneic stem cell transplant from an unrelated donor, was CMV-positive, and had acute and chronic GVHD. Some T cells may be supplied by the graft donor. Sequences were derived from PBMCs, sampled after an allogeneic stem cell transplant with post-transplant cyclophosphamide. The J gene is TRBJ1-4, the V gene TRBV7-2; D possibly corresponds to TRBD1 (5 bases). CDR3 nucleotide sequence: TGTGCCAGCAGCTTACAGGGTACTGGGGAAAAACTGTTTTTT. Amino acids: CASSLQGTGEKLFF. The whole variable domain, remainder taken from reference TRBV7-2 and TRBJ1-4, is GAGVSQSPSNKVTEKGKDVELRCDPISGHTALYWYRQSLGQGLEFLIYFQGNSAPDKSGLPSDRFSAERTGGSVSTLTIQRTQQEDSAVYLCASSLQGTGEKLFFGSGTQLSVL.